These T cell receptor beta chains were read from a single sample in a study of cytomegalovirus exposure and HLA in healthy donors. The table came from immunoSEQ multiplex PCR; TCRdb's copy has only in-frame clones and leaves some out. The sample shows about 140,000 clones, around three quarters of them seen only once. The sequenced sample consisted of PBMCs. All receptors come from a man between 40 and 49 years old in good health and CMV-seronegative. CDR3s include the opening cysteine and the closing phenylalanine or tryptophan. D genes are given only for firm matches. Expanded clones are given a class, and other clones once, few, many or no size at all.

v_gene: TRBV20-1; d_gene: -; j_gene: TRBJ1-1; abundance: -; CDR3aa: CSARDVKLVLF; CDR3nt: TGCAGTGCTAGAGATGTTAAACTCGTATTGTTT
v_gene: TRBV5-6; d_gene: TRBD1; j_gene: TRBJ2-1; abundance: -; CDR3aa: CASSLKGQLFNEQFF; CDR3nt: TGTGCCAGCAGCTTGAAGGGACAGTTATTCAATGAGCAGTTCTTC
v_gene: TRBV4-2; d_gene: -; j_gene: TRBJ2-3; abundance: -; CDR3aa: CASSQERRDTQYF; CDR3nt: TGTGCCAGCAGCCAAGAGCGCAGGGATACGCAGTATTTT
v_gene: TRBV7-9; d_gene: -; j_gene: TRBJ2-7; abundance: -; CDR3aa: CASSFGEEQYF; CDR3nt: TGTGCCAGCAGCTTCGGGGAGGAGCAGTACTTC
v_gene: TRBV28; d_gene: TRBD1; j_gene: TRBJ2-7; abundance: -; CDR3aa: CASSFRTGENYEQYF; CDR3nt: TGTGCCAGCAGTTTCCGGACAGGGGAAAACTACGAGCAGTACTTC
v_gene: TRBV5-4; d_gene: TRBD1; j_gene: TRBJ1-6; abundance: -; CDR3aa: CASSLAQGAESPLHF; CDR3nt: TGTGCCAGCAGCTTGGCACAGGGGGCGGAGTCACCCCTCCACTTT
v_gene: TRBV18; d_gene: -; j_gene: TRBJ2-2; abundance: -; CDR3aa: CASSLNAINTGELFF; CDR3nt: TGTGCCAGCTCACTTAACGCGATAAACACCGGGGAGCTGTTTTTT
v_gene: TRBV7-2; d_gene: -; j_gene: TRBJ1-5; abundance: -; CDR3aa: CASSRAGASNQPQHF; CDR3nt: TGTGCCAGCAGCCGTGCGGGGGCCAGCAATCAGCCCCAGCATTTT
v_gene: TRBV6-5; d_gene: -; j_gene: TRBJ1-1; abundance: few; CDR3aa: CASSYRGGEAFF; CDR3nt: TGTGCCAGCAGTTACCGGGGTGGTGAAGCTTTCTTT
v_gene: TRBV5-1; d_gene: -; j_gene: TRBJ2-7; abundance: -; CDR3aa: CASSLSGGAGGYEQYF; CDR3nt: TGCGCCAGCAGCTTATCAGGAGGGGCGGGCGGGTACGAGCAGTACTTC
v_gene: TRBV6-1; d_gene: -; j_gene: TRBJ2-7; abundance: -; CDR3aa: CASELGPDEQYF; CDR3nt: TGTGCCAGCGAACTAGGGCCGGACGAGCAGTACTTC
v_gene: TRBV18; d_gene: -; j_gene: TRBJ2-5; abundance: -; CDR3aa: CASSPIRGVQETQYF; CDR3nt: TGTGCCAGCTCACCAATCAGGGGAGTCCAAGAGACCCAGTACTTC
v_gene: TRBV7-9; d_gene: -; j_gene: TRBJ1-1; abundance: -; CDR3aa: CASSLGLTSEAFF; CDR3nt: TGTGCCAGCAGCTTAGGACTCACCTCTGAAGCTTTCTTT
v_gene: TRBV10-3; d_gene: -; j_gene: TRBJ2-3; abundance: -; CDR3aa: CAITLTGTDTQYF; CDR3nt: TGTGCCATCACTCTGACTGGCACAGATACGCAGTATTTT
v_gene: TRBV4-2; d_gene: -; j_gene: TRBJ2-3; abundance: once; CDR3aa: CASSQDYDRATDTQYF; CDR3nt: TGTGCCAGCAGCCAAGATTACGACAGAGCCACAGATACGCAGTATTTT
v_gene: TRBV5-1; d_gene: TRBD2; j_gene: TRBJ2-5; abundance: -; CDR3aa: CASSLADVGGETQYF; CDR3nt: TGCGCCAGCAGCTTGGCCGATGTGGGGGGGGAGACCCAGTACTTC
v_gene: TRBV6-4; d_gene: TRBD2; j_gene: TRBJ2-3; abundance: -; CDR3aa: CASSLEAGITDTQYF; CDR3nt: TGTGCCAGCAGTTTAGAAGCGGGAATCACAGATACGCAGTATTTT
v_gene: TRBV4-3; d_gene: -; j_gene: TRBJ2-2; abundance: -; CDR3aa: CASSLRTTSGELFF; CDR3nt: TGCGCCAGCAGCCTTAGGACAACCTCCGGGGAGCTGTTTTTT